A single sample is the source of the 21 T cell receptor beta chains below, sequenced in a study of cytomegalovirus exposure and HLA in healthy donors. In the PCR, 60 Vbeta and 13 Jbeta primers were used. The table came from immunoSEQ multiplex PCR; TCRdb's copy has only in-frame clones and leaves some out. The sample holds 100,000 to 130,000 clones; 82% are singletons and the top ten take roughly 2.5%. Sequencing used PBMCs. Source of these receptors: a man younger than 45 in good health and CMV-seropositive.

V gene TRBV6-1 combines with J gene TRBJ1-2; 8 bases align to TRBD1. J was trimmed by 4 bases and V by 0 bases; bases with no gene match: 7. The CDR3 length is 16 residues. Per germline, CDR1 MNHNS and CDR2 SASEGT. In DNA form, the CDR3 reads TGTGCCAGCAGTGAAGCCCGGACAGGGCTGGCCTATGGCTACACCTTC. Translating it yields CASSEARTGLAYGYTF.

This chain joins TRBV25-1 and TRBJ2-1, with D possibly TRBD2 on 6 matching bases. Germline lookup yields CDR1 MGHDK and CDR2 SYGVNS. Between the trimmed V and J ends, which lost 1 base and 4 bases, there was a span of 11 bases. The CDR3 extends over 15 amino acids. The CDR3 nucleotides are TGTGCCAGCAGTGAATCAGCCGGGGGTTACAATGAGCAGTTCTTC. Protein product: CASSESAGGYNEQFF.

The chain has TRBV11-3 and TRBJ2-1, with D perhaps matching TRBD2 (6 bases). Trimming removed 0 bases at V and 2 bases at J, with 8 bases between. The CDR3 sequence is 15 residues long. CDR1 and CDR2 from the germline V gene are SGHNT and YENEEA. CDR3 DNA: TGTGCCAGCAGCTTAGATGGAGGGGCCTACAATGAGCAGTTCTTC. This sequence encodes CASSLDGGAYNEQFF.

The CDR3 sequence is CSVGTGGMGETQYF. The CDR3 DNA reads TGCAGCGTTGGGACAGGGGGAATGGGAGAGACCCAGTACTTC. The chain links TRBV29-1 to TRBJ2-5, with 10 bases identical to TRBD1. CDR3 length: 14 residues. Germline V gene sequence: CDR1 SQVTM, CDR2 ANQGSEA. V shed 4 bases and J 4 bases; nucleotides not matched to a gene: 6.

This rearrangement joins TRBV7-6 to TRBJ2-1; 12 bases agree with TRBD2. V shed 1 base, J shed 7 bases, and the junction held 5 bases outside the gene matches. CDR1 and CDR2 from the germline V gene are SGHVS and FNYEAQ. The CDR3 loop spans 16 amino acids. The DNA of the CDR3 is TGTGCCAGCAGCTTAGGGGCTAGCGGGGGGGCGAATGAGCAGTTCTTC. The encoded protein is CASSLGASGGANEQFF.

The chain employs TRBV6-1 and TRBJ1-3; D remains unclear. Germline V gives CDR1 MNHNS, CDR2 SASEGT. This CDR3 has 14 residues. Trimming stripped 8 bases from V and 0 bases from J, with 11 bases between. CDR3 sequence (DNA): TGTGCCAGCGGTCGGGAGAGCTCTGGAAACACCATATATTTT. Residues: CASGRESSGNTIYF.

The rearrangement links TRBV6-5 to TRBJ2-5; 9 positions agree with TRBD2. The V gene end was trimmed by 6 bases and the J gene end by 5 bases; junction bases not matched to a gene: 7. The germline V gene has CDR1 MNHEY and CDR2 SVGAGI. The CDR3 is made up of 14 amino acids. The CDR3 DNA reads as TGTGCCAGCAGGGCGGGGGGGCGGTTGGAGACCCAGTACTTC. This sequence encodes CASRAGGRLETQYF.

A single count supports this clone. The V call is TRBV2, the J call TRBJ1-4; the D gene is possibly TRBD1 (5 bases). This CDR3 contains 14 residues. In germline, CDR1 is SNHLY, CDR2 FYNNEI. V lost 11 bases and J lost 8, with 21 bases in between. The CDR3, as DNA: TGTGCCGGACATGGACTCTCCCGGGGGGAAAAACTGTTTTTT. Translation: CAGHGLSRGEKLFF.

This clone was counted only a few times. This chain connects TRBV27 to TRBJ1-4, with a weak D call TRBD1 (5 bases). The V end was cut by 5 bases, the J end by 15 bases, with 16 bases between. The CDR3 spans 12 residues. CDR1 is MNHEY and CDR2 is SMNVEV in the germline V gene (reference sequence). As DNA, the CDR3 is TGTGCCAGCAGTCCCACCGGACACTCGATGTTTTTT. Translated: CASSPTGHSMFF.

The chain combines TRBV6-4 with TRBJ2-1; the D gene is possibly TRBD2 (5 bases). This CDR3 spans 16 amino acids. Germline V gene sequence: CDR1 MRHNA, CDR2 SNTAGT. Trimming pared 2 bases from V and 2 bases from J, leaving 13 bases between. The CDR3, as DNA: TGTGCCAGCAGTGACGGTGGGAGTCAGCCCTACAATGAGCAGTTCTTC. Its translation is CASSDGGSQPYNEQFF.

The chain recombines TRBV5-8 with TRBJ1-1; the match to TRBD1 covers 8 bases. Germline V gene data show CDR1 as SGHTS and CDR2 as YDEGEE. Germline trimming cut 1 base from V and 4 bases from J; bases unmatched to any gene: 9. This CDR3 is 16 amino acids long. DNA of the CDR3: TGTGCCAGCAGCTTGAGGATTACAGGGGGAAGCACTGAAGCTTTCTTT. This gives the protein CASSLRITGGSTEAFF.

The chain couples TRBV11-2 to TRBJ1-5; no definite D call. This CDR3 is 14 amino acids long. Between the trimmed V and J ends, which lost 5 bases and 3 bases, there was a span of 11 bases. The germline gives CDR1 SGHAT, CDR2 FQNNGV. CDR3 sequence reads: CASSRAGNNQPQHF. CDR3 sequence (DNA): TGTGCCAGCAGCCGAGCAGGAAACAATCAGCCCCAGCATTTT.

The V and J genes are TRBV11-2 and TRBJ2-7; TRBD1 matches 7 bases. Germline trimming cut 0 bases from V and 4 bases from J; bases unmatched to any gene: 6. The CDR3 length is 15 residues. Germline-derived CDR1 and CDR2 are SGHAT and FQNNGV. The CDR3 DNA follows: TGTGCCAGCAGCTTAGATCTCGGGACAGTGTACGAGCAGTACTTC. Encoded protein: CASSLDLGTVYEQYF.

The V and J genes are TRBV5-1 and TRBJ1-2, with D possibly matching TRBD1 (6 bases). With 3 bases removed from V and 2 bases from J, the gap between germline ends came to 14 bases. CDR1 and CDR2 (germline): SGHRS, YFSETQ. The CDR3 is 15 residues long. The CDR3 DNA reads TGCGCCAGCAGCTCCAGCGAGGGGGAGAACTATGGCTACACCTTC. Translation: CASSSSEGENYGYTF.

Notes on this clone: The germline gene is not matched at one end of the junction; a read error may be the cause. The CDR3 sequence: CSSSYDRDRAKSYNSPLHF. CDR3 coding DNA: TGTTCCAGCAGTTACGACCGGGACAGGGCAAAGTCCTATAATTCACCCCTCCACTTT. The chain joins TRBV7-9 to TRBJ1-6, with TRBD1 identical over 9 bases. The CDR3 totals 19 residues. Per germline, CDR1 SEHNR and CDR2 FQNEAQ (reference sequence). Complete variable domain (other parts from reference TRBV7-9 and TRBJ1-6): DTGVSQNPRHKITKRGQNVTFRCDPISEHNRLYWYRQTLGQGPEFLTYFQNEAQLEKSRLLSDRFSAERPKGSFSTLEIQRTEQGDSAMYLCSSSYDRDRAKSYNSPLHFGNGTRLTVT.

This clone was picked up one time. The J gene is TRBJ2-3, the V gene TRBV15; 7 bases fit TRBD1. CDR3 length: 17 residues. Unmatched junction bases numbered 8, after V lost 0 bases and J lost 2 bases. Germline V CDR1 and CDR2: LNHNV, YYDKDF (reference sequence). The DNA of the CDR3 is TGTGCCACCAGCAGAGAGACAGGGAAGGGGCCCACAGATACGCAGTATTTT. Its protein product is CATSRETGKGPTDTQYF.

V usage is TRBV18 and J usage is TRBJ1-1, with D unclear. The CDR3 is made up of 15 amino acids. Trimming pared 4 bases from V and 1 base from J, leaving 13 bases between. The germline V gene has CDR1 KGHSH and CDR2 LQKENI. CDR3 DNA: TGTGCCAGCTCACTGAGATCTAACAGGAACACTGAAGCTTTCTTT. It yields the protein CASSLRSNRNTEAFF.

This clone was observed a few times. The J gene is TRBJ1-1, the V gene TRBV20-1; D not certain. Germline lookup yields CDR1 DFQATT and CDR2 SNEGSKA (reference sequence). V was trimmed by 6 bases and J by 3 bases, leaving 8 bases between them. The CDR3 sequence is 11 residues long. CDR3 in amino acids: CSAPSDTEAFF. DNA for the CDR3: TGCAGTGCCCCCTCAGACACTGAAGCTTTCTTT.

This rearrangement joins TRBV6-1 to TRBJ2-2; 8 bases are shared with TRBD2. This CDR3 region has 14 residues. The germline gives CDR1 MNHNS, CDR2 SASEGT. Germline trimming cut 4 bases from V and 3 bases from J; bases unmatched to any gene: 1. The CDR3 nucleotides are TGTGCCAGCAGTGCGGGGGGGCACACCGGGGAGCTGTTTTTT. As protein: CASSAGGHTGELFF.

This rearrangement joins TRBV6-4 to TRBJ2-4, with D possibly matching TRBD2 (5 bases). CDR1 is MRHNA and CDR2 is SNTAGT in the germline V gene. This CDR3 spans 17 amino acids. With 4 bases removed from V and 3 bases from J, the gap between germline ends came to 19 bases. CDR3 nucleotides: TGTGCCAGCAGTGGCCCCCGAGGAGCGGAGGACAAAAACATTCAGTACTTC. It yields the protein CASSGPRGAEDKNIQYF.

The chain has TRBV7-9 and TRBJ1-4; no reliable D call. This CDR3 has 11 residues. Germline-derived CDR1 and CDR2 are SEHNR and FQNEAQ (reference sequence). Trimming took off 7 bases at V and 3 bases at J, with 3 bases between the two ends. CDR3 amino acids: CASTSNEKLFF. CDR3 nucleotide sequence: TGTGCCAGCACCTCTAATGAAAAACTGTTTTTT.